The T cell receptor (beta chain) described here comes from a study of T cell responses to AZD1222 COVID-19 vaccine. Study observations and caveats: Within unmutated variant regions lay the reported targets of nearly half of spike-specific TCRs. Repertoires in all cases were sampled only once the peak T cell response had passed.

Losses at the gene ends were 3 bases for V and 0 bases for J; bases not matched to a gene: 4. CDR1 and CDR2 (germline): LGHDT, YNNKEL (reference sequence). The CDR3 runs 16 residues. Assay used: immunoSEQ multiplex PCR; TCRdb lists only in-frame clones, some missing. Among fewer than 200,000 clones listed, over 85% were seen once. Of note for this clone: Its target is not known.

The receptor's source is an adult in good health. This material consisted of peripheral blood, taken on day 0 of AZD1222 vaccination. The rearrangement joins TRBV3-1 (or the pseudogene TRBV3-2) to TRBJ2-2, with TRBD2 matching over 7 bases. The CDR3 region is CASSHPSGANTGELFF. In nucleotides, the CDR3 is TGTGCCAGCAGCCACCCTAGCGGTGCGAACACCGGGGAGCTGTTTTTT.